The 8 T cell receptor beta chains below all came from one sample that was sequenced in a study of shared T cell receptors in the human thymus. Produced via immunoSEQ multiplex PCR; TCRdb's table is partial and in-frame only. Of hundreds of thousands of clones in the sample, approximately 80% are singletons; the top ten hold around 0.012%. This same sample was also taken into another study, of human thymus T cells.

Input material: thymocytes. All receptors derive from a boy under two years old with a congenital heart defect.

The J gene is TRBJ2-1, the V gene TRBV4-3; 8 bases line up with TRBD2. V trimming: 4 bases; J trimming: 6 bases; junction bases outside the gene matches: 17. The CDR3 runs 18 residues. Germline assignment: CDR1 LGHNA and CDR2 YSLEER. The CDR3 region has the DNA TGCGCCAGCAGCCCCCGTTGGGAGACTAGCGCGACCCGCAATGAGCAGTTCTTC. This encodes CASSPRWETSATRNEQFF.

This sequence joins TRBV7-2 and TRBJ2-7; the D gene is possibly TRBD2 (5 bases). In germline, CDR1 is SGHTA, CDR2 FQGNSA. V was clipped by 3 bases and J by 0 bases, with 12 bases between them. CDR3 length: 15 amino acids. CDR3 nucleotides: TGTGCCAGCAGCTTCTACGACGGGAACTCCTACGAGCAGTACTTC. It encodes CASSFYDGNSYEQYF.

The CDR3 is CASSERWTSGNSYEQYF. In DNA, the CDR3 is TGTGCCAGCAGTGAACGCTGGACTAGCGGGAATTCCTACGAGCAGTACTTC. This sequence joins TRBV25-1 and TRBJ2-7; 12 positions match TRBD2. CDR1 and CDR2 (germline): MGHDK, SYGVNS. V shed 2 bases and J 1 base; nucleotides not matched to a gene: 6. The CDR3 is 17 residues long.

V gene TRBV9 combines with J gene TRBJ2-7; 10 bases agree with TRBD2. From germline, CDR1 is SGDLS and CDR2 YYNGEE. V was pared by 0 bases and J by 3 bases, with 6 bases of the junction left unmatched. The CDR3 is 16 amino acids. Written as DNA, the CDR3 is TGTGCCAGCAGCGTAGGCCAGGGACTAGCGAACTACGAGCAGTACTTC. It translates to CASSVGQGLANYEQYF.

The chain recombines TRBV14 with TRBJ2-3; 7 positions agree with TRBD1. The V and J ends lost 6 bases and 3 bases, in that order; junction bases with no gene match: 6. CDR1 is SGHDN and CDR2 is FVKESK in the germline V gene. This CDR3 spans 14 amino acids. Here the CDR3 reads CASRCGQATDTQYF. In DNA form, the CDR3 reads TGTGCCAGCAGGTGCGGACAGGCAACAGATACGCAGTATTTT.

The chain uses TRBV19 and TRBJ2-2; 10 bases are a match to TRBD2. CDR3 size: 18 residues. With V trimmed by 7 bases and J by 6 bases, 17 bases remained unmatched. Germline CDR1 and CDR2: LNHDA and SQIVND (reference sequence). The CDR3 spells CASNSAQGLAGAAGELFF. The CDR3 region has the DNA TGTGCCAGTAATTCGGCCCAGGGGCTAGCGGGAGCAGCCGGGGAGCTGTTTTTT.

This clone has only a few counts. The chain has TRBV19 and TRBJ2-7; possible D gene TRBD2, 6 bases. Trimming stripped 4 bases from V and 3 bases from J, with 13 bases between. Germline CDR1 reads LNHDA; CDR2 reads SQIVND (reference sequence). This CDR3 has 14 residues. CDR3 protein: CASSTPSDGYEQYF. As DNA, the CDR3 is TGTGCCAGTAGTACGCCTAGCGACGGCTACGAGCAGTACTTC.

The gene calls are TRBV6-5 and TRBJ2-2, with 9 bases lining up with TRBD1. This CDR3 spans 15 amino acids. V shed 7 bases, J shed 6 bases, and the junction held 9 bases outside the gene matches. Germline V gene data show CDR1 as MNHEY and CDR2 as SVGAGI. The CDR3 loop is CASKIQQGASGELFF. Here the CDR3 DNA reads TGTGCCAGCAAAATTCAACAGGGGGCATCCGGGGAGCTGTTTTTT.